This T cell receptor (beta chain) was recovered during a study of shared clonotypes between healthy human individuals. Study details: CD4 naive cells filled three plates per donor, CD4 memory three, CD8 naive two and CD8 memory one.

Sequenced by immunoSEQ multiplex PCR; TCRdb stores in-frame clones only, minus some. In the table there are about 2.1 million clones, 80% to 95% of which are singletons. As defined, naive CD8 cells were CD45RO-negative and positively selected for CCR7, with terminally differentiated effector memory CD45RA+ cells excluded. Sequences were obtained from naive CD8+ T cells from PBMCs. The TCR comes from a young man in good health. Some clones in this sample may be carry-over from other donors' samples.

The CDR3 DNA is TGTGCCAGCAGCTTAGAGGCAGGTCAGCCAGAGACCCAGTACTTC. Protein: CASSLEAGQPETQYF. The rearrangement uses TRBV7-9 and TRBJ2-5; no firm D call. Trimming pared 1 base from V and 4 bases from J, leaving 13 bases between. CDR1 is SEHNR, CDR2 FQNEAQ, per germline (reference sequence). The CDR3 spans 15 residues.